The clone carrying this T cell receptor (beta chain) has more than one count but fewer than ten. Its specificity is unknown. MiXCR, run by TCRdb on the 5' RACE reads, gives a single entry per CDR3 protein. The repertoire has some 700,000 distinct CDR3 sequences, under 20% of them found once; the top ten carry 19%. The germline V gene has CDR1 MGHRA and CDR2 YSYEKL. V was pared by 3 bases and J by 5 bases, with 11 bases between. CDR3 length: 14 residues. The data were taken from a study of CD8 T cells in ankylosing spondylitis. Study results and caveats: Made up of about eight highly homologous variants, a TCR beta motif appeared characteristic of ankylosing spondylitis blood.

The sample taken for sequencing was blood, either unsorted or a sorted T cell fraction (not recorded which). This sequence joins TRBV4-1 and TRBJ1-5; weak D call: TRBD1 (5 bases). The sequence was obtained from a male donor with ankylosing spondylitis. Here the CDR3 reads CASSHRVGDQPQHF. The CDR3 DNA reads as TGCGCCAGCAGCCACAGGGTTGGGGATCAGCCCCAGCATTTT.